This TCR beta chain comes out of a study of T-cell memory formation after mild COVID-19. TCRdb fed the 5' RACE reads into MiXCR, producing one record per CDR3 protein. The table lists more than 450,000 distinct CDR3 sequences, over 15% of them singletons. Germline CDR1 and CDR2: SGHTA and FQGNSA. V shed 5 bases and J 6 bases; nucleotides not matched to a gene: 5. The CDR3 runs 14 residues. Study-level points and caveats: CD4+ bias marked clones expanding day 15 to 37, unlike balanced contracting clones. Still unconfirmed is whether the second-wave clones peaking on day 37 recognized SARS-CoV-2. Clones that contracted clustered mainly in CM and EM if CD4+ and in EMRA if CD8+. The study detected some responding clones in pre-infection memory, suggesting cross-reactive memory joined.

A note on this clonotype: Its antigen is currently unknown.

V is TRBV7-2 and J is TRBJ1-4; TRBD1 matches at 8 bases. The sample comprised PBMCs or a T cell subset sorted from them (not recorded which). The source is an adult woman who had mild COVID-19 (a few samples of this study predate the infection). Cell type and time point are not known. The DNA for the CDR3 is TGTGCCAGCAGCCCGGACAGGGATTATGAAAAACTGTTTTTT. It yields the protein CASSPDRDYEKLFF.